This T cell receptor (beta chain) is drawn from a study of blood T cell repertoires in COVID-19. Study summary: Italy, Spain and the United States were the sources of the convalescent and acute COVID-19 samples. PBMCs, B-cell-depleted T cells, or T cells were the source of the cDNA or gDNA that made up the material.

The cohort comprised adults aged roughly 18 to 100 years residing in under 25 US areas. In assigning cohorts, the study relied on participant-reported clinical history. The table came from immunoSEQ multiplex PCR; TCRdb's copy has only in-frame clones and leaves some out. The table records around 300,000 clones, about nine tenths of them present only once. The germline V gene has CDR1 SGHTA and CDR2 FQGNSA. The CDR3 covers 17 residues. V was pared by 7 bases and J by 0 bases, with 7 bases of the junction left unmatched. The sequencing sample was made of PBMCs or T cells enriched from blood (not recorded which). The J gene is TRBJ2-1, the V gene TRBV7-2; TRBD2 matches 12 bases. The receptor's source is a woman between 35 and 50 years old who had recovered from COVID-19. The CDR3 here is CASTSSGRASSYNEQFF. In DNA form, the CDR3 reads TGTGCCAGCACCTCTAGCGGGAGGGCCAGCTCCTACAATGAGCAGTTCTTC.